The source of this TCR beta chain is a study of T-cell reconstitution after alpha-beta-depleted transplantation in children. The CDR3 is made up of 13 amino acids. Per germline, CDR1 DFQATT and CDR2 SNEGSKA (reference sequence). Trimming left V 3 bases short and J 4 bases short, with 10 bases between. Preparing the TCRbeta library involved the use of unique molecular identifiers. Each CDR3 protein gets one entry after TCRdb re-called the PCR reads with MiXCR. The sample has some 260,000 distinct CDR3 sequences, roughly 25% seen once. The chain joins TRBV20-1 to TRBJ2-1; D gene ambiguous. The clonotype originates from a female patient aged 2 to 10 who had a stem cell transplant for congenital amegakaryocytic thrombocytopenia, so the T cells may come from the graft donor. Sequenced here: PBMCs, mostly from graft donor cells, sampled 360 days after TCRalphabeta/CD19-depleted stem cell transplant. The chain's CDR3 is CSARVMRYNEQFF. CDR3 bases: TGCAGTGCTAGGGTCATGAGATACAATGAGCAGTTCTTC.